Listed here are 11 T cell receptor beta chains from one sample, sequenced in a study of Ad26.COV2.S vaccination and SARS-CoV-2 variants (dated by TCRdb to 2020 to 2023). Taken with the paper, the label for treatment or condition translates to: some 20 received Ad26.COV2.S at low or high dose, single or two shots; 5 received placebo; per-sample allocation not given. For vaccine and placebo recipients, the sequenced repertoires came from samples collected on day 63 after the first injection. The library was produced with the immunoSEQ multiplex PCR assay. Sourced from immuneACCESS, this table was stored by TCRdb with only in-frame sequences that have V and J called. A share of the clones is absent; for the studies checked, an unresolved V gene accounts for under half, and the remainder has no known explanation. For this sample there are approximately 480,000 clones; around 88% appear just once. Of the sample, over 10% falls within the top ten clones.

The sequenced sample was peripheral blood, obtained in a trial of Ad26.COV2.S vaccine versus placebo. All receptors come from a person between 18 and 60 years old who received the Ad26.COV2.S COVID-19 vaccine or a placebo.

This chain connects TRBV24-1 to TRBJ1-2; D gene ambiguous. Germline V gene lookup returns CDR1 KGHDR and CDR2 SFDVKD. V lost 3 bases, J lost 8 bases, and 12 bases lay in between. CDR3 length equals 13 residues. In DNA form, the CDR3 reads TGTGCCACCAGTGATGGTCCCTCATGGGGCTACACCTTC. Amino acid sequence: CATSDGPSWGYTF.

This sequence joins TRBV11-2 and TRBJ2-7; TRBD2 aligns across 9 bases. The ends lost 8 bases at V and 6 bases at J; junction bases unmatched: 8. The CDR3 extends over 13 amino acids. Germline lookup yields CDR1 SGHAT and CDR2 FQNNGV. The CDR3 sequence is CASGLALAGEQYF. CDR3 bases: TGTGCCAGCGGACTAGCGCTCGCAGGCGAGCAGTACTTC. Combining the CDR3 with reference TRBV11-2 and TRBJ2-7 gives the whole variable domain EAGVAQSPRYKIIEKRQSVAFWCNPISGHATLYWYQQILGQGPKLLIQFQNNGVVDDSQLPKDRFSAERLKGVDSTLKIQPAKLEDSAVYLCASGLALAGEQYFGPGTRLTVT.

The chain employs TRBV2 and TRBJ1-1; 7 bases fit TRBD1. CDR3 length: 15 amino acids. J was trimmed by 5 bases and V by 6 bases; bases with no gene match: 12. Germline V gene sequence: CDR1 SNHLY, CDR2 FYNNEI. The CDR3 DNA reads TGTGCCAGCAGAGGTAAACAGGGGAGGAGTACTGAAGCTTTCTTT. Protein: CASRGKQGRSTEAFF.

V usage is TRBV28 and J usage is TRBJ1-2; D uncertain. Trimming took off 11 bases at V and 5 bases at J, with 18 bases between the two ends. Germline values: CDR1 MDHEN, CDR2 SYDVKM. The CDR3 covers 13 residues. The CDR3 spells CAGSVGLGYGYTF. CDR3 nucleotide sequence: TGTGCCGGTTCTGTCGGCTTGGGGTATGGCTACACCTTC.

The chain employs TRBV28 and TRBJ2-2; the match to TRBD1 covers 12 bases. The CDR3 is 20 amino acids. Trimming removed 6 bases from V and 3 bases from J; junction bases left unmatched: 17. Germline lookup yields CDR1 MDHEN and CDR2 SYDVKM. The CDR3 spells CASSPLPGTGGAGDTGELFF. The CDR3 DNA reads TGTGCCAGCAGCCCTCTACCCGGGACAGGGGGCGCGGGGGACACCGGGGAGCTGTTTTTT. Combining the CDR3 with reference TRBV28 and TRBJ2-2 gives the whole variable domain DVKVTQSSRYLVKRTGEKVFLECVQDMDHENMFWYRQDPGLGLRLIYFSYDVKMKEKGDIPEGYSVSREKKERFSLILESASTNQTSMYLCASSPLPGTGGAGDTGELFFGEGSRLTVL.

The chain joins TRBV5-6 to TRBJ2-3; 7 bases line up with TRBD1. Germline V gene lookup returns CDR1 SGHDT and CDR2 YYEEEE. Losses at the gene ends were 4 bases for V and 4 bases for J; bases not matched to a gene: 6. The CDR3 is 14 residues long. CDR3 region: CASSKTGWADTQYF. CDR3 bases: TGTGCCAGCAGCAAGACAGGGTGGGCAGATACGCAGTATTTT.

DNA for the CDR3: TGTGCCAGCTGCAAGGGGACAGGGAACACCGGGGAGCTGTTTTTT. Translation: CASCKGTGNTGELFF. The chain carries TRBV25-1 and TRBJ2-2, with 8 bases fitting TRBD1. Germline trimming cut 8 bases from V and 1 base from J; bases unmatched to any gene: 6. The CDR3 totals 15 residues. The germline gives CDR1 MGHDK, CDR2 SYGVNS.

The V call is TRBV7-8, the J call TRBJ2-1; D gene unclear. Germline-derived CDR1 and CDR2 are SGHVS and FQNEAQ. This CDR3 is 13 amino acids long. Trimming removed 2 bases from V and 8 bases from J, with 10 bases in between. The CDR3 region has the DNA TGTGCCAGCAGCTTATTGGTGGTCGATGAGCAGTTCTTC. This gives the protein CASSLLVVDEQFF.

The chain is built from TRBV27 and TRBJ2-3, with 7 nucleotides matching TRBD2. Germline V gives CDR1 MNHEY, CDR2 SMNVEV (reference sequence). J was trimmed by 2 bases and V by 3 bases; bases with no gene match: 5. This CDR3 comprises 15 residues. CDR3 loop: CASSFTSAYTDTQYF. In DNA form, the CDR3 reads TGTGCCAGCAGTTTCACTAGCGCATACACAGATACGCAGTATTTT.

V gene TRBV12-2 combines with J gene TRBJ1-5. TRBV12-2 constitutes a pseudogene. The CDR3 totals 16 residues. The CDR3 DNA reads TGTGCAAGTCGCTTAGAGGATCCGCAGCTCAATCAGCCCCAGCATTTT. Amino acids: CASRLEDPQLNQPQHF.

The CDR3 spells CASSSTVRGARTYNEQFF. In DNA form, the CDR3 reads TGTGCCAGCAGTTCAACCGTGCGGGGGGCCAGGACCTACAATGAGCAGTTCTTC. This rearrangement joins TRBV6-2 or TRBV6-3 to TRBJ2-1; 8 bases align to TRBD2. Germline V CDR1 and CDR2: MNHEY, SVGEGT. V trimming: 4 bases; J trimming: 2 bases; junction bases outside the gene matches: 13. The CDR3 totals 18 residues.